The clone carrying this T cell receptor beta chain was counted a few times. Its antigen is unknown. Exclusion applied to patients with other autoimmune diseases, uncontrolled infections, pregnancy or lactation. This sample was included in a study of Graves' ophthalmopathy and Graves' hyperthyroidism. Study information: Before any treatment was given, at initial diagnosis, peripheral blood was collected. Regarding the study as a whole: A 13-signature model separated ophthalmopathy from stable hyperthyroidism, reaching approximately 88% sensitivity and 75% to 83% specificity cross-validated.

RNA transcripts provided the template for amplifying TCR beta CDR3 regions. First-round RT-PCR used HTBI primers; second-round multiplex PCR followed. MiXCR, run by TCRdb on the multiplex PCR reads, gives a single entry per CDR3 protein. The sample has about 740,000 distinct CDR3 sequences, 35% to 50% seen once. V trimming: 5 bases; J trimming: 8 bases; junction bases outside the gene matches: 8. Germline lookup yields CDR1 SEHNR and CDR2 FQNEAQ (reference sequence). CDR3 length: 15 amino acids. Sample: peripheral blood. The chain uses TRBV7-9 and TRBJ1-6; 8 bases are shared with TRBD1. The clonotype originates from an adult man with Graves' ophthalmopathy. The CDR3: CASSARGTGDSPLHF. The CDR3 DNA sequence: TGTGCCAGCAGCGCGAGGGGGACAGGAGATTCACCCCTCCACTTT.